Described below is a single T cell receptor beta chain sequence and its context. The antigen is not known. Construction of the TCR beta libraries employed iRepertoire HTBI primers in conjunction with Arm-PCR of CDR3 regions. TCRdb re-called the multiplex PCR reads through MiXCR, storing one row per CDR3 protein. The sample records 500,000 or so distinct CDR3 sequences, around 15% being singletons. These data originate in a study of regulatory T cells in long-lasting Graves disease. General study findings and limits: Persistent-disease Graves' patients showed less TCR diversity than new cases.

Noted time point: newly diagnosed GD, antithyroid drugs for less than 3 months. Extracted RNA from PBMCs served as the source of the TCR library. CDR3 length: 15 amino acids. V shed 6 bases and J 4 bases; nucleotides not matched to a gene: 9. From germline, CDR1 is DFQATT and CDR2 SNEGSKA (reference sequence). This same sample was also part of a study on T cells in Graves' hyperthyroidism and ophthalmopathy.

This receptor was obtained from a woman between 50 and 59 years old with Graves disease. Sequences were derived from peripheral blood mononuclear cells (PBMCs), sampled at new diagnosis, from a patient treated with antithyroid drugs. The gene calls are TRBV20-1 and TRBJ2-1; 10 nucleotides match TRBD2. The CDR3 loop reads CSAPSGRAQYNEQFF. The CDR3 DNA reads TGCAGTGCCCCCAGCGGGAGGGCCCAATACAATGAGCAGTTCTTC.